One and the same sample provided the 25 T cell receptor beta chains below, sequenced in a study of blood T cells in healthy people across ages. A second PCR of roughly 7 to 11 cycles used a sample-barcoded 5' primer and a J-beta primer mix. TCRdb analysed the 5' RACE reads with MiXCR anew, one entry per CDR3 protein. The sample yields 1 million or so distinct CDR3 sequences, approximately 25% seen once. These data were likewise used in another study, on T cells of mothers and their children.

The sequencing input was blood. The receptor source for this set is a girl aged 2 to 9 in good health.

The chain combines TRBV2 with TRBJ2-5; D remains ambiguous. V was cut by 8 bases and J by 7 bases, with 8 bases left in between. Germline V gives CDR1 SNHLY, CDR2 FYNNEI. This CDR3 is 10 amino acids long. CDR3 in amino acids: CASVYGTQYF. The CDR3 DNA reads TGTGCCAGCGTTTACGGGACCCAGTACTTC.

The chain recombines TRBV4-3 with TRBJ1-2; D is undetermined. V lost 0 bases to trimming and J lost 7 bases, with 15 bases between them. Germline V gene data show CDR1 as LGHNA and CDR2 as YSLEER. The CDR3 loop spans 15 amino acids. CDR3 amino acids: CASSQDRSSLVGYTF. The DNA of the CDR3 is TGCGCCAGCAGCCAAGACAGGAGCTCGCTGGTTGGCTACACCTTC.

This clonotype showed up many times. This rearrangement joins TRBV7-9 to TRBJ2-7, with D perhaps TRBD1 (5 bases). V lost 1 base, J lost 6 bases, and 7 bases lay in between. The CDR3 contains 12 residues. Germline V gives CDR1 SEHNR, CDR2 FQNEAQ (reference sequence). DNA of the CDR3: TGTGCCAGCAGCTTAGGGGGCTCCGAGCAGTACTTC. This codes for CASSLGGSEQYF.

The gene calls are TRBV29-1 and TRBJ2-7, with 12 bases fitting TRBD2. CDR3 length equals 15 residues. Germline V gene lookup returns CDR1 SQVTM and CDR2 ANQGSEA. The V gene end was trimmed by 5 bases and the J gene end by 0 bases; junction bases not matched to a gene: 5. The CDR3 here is CSVPGLAGSSYEQYF. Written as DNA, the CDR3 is TGCAGCGTTCCCGGACTAGCGGGGTCCTCCTACGAGCAGTACTTC.

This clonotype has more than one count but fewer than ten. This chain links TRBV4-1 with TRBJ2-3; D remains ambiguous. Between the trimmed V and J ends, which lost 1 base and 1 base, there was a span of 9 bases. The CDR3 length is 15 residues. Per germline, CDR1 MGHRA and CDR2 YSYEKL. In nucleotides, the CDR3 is TGCGCCAGCAGCCAAGGCTCAGCCGGCACAGATACGCAGTATTTT. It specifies CASSQGSAGTDTQYF.

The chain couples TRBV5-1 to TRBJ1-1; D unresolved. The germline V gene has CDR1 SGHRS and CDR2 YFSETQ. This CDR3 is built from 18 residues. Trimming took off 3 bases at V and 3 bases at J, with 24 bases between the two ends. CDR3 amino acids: CASSSIPFGSMADTEAFF. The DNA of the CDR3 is TGCGCCAGCAGCTCTATTCCGTTTGGCTCCATGGCGGACACTGAAGCTTTCTTT.

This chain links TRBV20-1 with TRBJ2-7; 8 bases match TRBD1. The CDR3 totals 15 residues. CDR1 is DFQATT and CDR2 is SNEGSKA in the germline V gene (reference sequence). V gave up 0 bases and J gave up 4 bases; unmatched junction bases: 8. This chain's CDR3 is CSARDSRTGPYEQYF. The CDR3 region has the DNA TGCAGTGCTAGAGATTCGCGGACAGGGCCATACGAGCAGTACTTC.

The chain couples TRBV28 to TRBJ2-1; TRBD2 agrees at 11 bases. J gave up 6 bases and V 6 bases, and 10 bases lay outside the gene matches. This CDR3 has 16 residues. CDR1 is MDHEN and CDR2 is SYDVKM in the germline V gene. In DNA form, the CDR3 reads TGTGCCAGCAGGCCCCGACTAGCGGGATCATTCAATGAGCAGTTCTTC. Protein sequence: CASRPRLAGSFNEQFF.

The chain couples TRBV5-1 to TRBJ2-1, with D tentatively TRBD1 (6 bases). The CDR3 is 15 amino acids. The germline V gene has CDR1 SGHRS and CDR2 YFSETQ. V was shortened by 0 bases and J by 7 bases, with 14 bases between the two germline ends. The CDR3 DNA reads TGCGCCAGCAGCTTGGCACAGGGTAAATGGAATGAGCAGTTCTTC. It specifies CASSLAQGKWNEQFF.

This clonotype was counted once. This chain's CDR3 is CAISDLRETQYF. The CDR3 nucleotides read TGTGCCATCAGTGACCTCCGGGAGACCCAGTACTTC. The chain couples TRBV10-3 to TRBJ2-5; no reliable D call. This CDR3 region has 12 residues. Trimming stripped 3 bases from V and 5 bases from J, with 7 bases between. The germline V gene encodes CDR1 ENHRY and CDR2 SYGVKD.

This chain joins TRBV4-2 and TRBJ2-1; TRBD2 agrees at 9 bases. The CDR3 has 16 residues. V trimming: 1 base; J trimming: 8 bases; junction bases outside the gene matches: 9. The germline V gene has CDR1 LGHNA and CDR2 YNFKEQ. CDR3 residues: CASSQGPLAGIYEQFF. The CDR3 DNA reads TGTGCCAGCAGCCAAGGGCCACTAGCGGGTATCTATGAGCAGTTCTTC.

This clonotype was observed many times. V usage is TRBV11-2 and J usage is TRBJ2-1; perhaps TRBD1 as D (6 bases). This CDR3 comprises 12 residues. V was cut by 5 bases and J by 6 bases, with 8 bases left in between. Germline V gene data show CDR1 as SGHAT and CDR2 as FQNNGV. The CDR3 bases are TGTGCCAGCAGCGAACAGGGCAATGAGCAGTTCTTC. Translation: CASSEQGNEQFF.

DNA of the CDR3: TGTGCCAGCAGCTCAAGCGGGGGCAAGTACATTCAGTACTTC. Translated: CASSSSGGKYIQYF. The chain uses TRBV14 and TRBJ2-4; 8 bases align to TRBD2. The germline CDR1 and CDR2 sequences are SGHDN and FVKESK. V lost 5 bases, J lost 8 bases, and 8 bases stayed unmatched. CDR3 size: 14 residues.

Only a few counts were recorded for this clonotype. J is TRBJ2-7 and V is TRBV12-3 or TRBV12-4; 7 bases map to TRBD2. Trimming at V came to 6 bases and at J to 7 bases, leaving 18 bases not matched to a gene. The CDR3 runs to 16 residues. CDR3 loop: CASSYNPEAGLREQYF. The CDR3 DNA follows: TGTGCCAGCAGCTATAATCCCGAAGCGGGATTGCGAGAGCAGTACTTC.

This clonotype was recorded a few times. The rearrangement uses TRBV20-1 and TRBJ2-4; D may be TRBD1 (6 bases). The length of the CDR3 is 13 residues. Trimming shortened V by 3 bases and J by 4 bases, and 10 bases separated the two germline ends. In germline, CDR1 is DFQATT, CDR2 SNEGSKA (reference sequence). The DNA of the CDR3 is TGCAGTGCTAGGGACAGAGAGAAAAACATTCAGTACTTC. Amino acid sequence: CSARDREKNIQYF.

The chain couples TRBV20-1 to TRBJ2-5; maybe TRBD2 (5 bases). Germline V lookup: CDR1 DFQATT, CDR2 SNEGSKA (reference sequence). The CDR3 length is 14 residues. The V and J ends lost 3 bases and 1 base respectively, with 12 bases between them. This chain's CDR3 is CSARRFSGQETQYF. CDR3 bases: TGCAGTGCTAGGAGGTTCAGCGGCCAAGAGACCCAGTACTTC.

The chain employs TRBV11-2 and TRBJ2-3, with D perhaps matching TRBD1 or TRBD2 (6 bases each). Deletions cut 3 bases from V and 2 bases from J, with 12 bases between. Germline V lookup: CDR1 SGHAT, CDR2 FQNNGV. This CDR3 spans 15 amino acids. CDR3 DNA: TGTGCCAGCAGCTTTAGGGGGGCAAACACAGATACGCAGTATTTT. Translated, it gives CASSFRGANTDTQYF.

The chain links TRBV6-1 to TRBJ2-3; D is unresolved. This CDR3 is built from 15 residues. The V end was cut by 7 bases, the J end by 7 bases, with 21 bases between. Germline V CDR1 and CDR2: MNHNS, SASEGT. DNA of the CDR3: TGTGCCAGCAACACAGACGAAGGGTACGCGAATACGCAGTATTTT. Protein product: CASNTDEGYANTQYF.

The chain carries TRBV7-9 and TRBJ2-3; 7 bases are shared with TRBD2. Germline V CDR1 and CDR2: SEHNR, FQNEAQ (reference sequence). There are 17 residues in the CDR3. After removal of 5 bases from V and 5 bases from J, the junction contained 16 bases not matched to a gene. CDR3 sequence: CASSLRPAGVGGDTQYF. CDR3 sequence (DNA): TGTGCCAGCAGCCTTAGGCCCGCGGGAGTGGGGGGAGATACGCAGTATTTT.

CDR3 in amino acids: CASSSGQGADYEQYF. The CDR3, as DNA: TGTGCCAGCAGTTCGGGACAGGGTGCTGATTACGAGCAGTACTTC. The rearrangement links TRBV28 to TRBJ2-5; the match to TRBD1 covers 9 bases. The J call is in doubt because the DNA end fits TRBJ2-7 better. The CDR3 sequence is 15 residues long. Germline assignment: CDR1 MDHEN and CDR2 SYDVKM.

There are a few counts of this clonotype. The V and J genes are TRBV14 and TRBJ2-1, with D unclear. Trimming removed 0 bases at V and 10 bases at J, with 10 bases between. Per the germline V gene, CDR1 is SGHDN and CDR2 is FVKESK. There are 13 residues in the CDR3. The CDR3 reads CASSQENRPEQFF. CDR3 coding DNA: TGTGCCAGCAGCCAAGAAAACCGACCAGAGCAGTTCTTC. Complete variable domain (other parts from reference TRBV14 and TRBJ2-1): EAGVTQFPSHSVIEKGQTVTLRCDPISGHDNLYWYRRVMGKEIKFLLHFVKESKQDESGMPNNRFLAERTGGTYSTLKVQPAELEDSGVYFCASSQENRPEQFFGPGTRLTVL.

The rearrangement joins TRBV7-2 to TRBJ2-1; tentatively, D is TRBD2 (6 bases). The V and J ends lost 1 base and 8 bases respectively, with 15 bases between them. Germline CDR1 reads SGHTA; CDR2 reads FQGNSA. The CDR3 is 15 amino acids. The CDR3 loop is CASSLVFGWGDEQFF. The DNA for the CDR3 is TGTGCCAGCAGCTTAGTCTTCGGGTGGGGGGATGAGCAGTTCTTC.

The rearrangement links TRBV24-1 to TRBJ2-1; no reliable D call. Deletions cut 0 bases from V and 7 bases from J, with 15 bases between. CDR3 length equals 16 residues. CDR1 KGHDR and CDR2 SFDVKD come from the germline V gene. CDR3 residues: CATSDLGLSEPNEQFF. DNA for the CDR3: TGTGCCACCAGTGATTTGGGTCTCTCAGAACCAAATGAGCAGTTCTTC.

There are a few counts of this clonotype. CDR3 amino acids: CASSRRGVSGYTF. The DNA for the CDR3 is TGTGCCAGCAGTCGCAGGGGAGTGAGTGGCTACACCTTC. This chain connects TRBV27 to TRBJ1-2; perhaps TRBD1 as D (6 bases). The CDR3 is made up of 13 amino acids. The V gene lost 5 bases and the J gene lost 7 bases, with 14 bases spanning the gap. Germline CDR1 MNHEY, CDR2 SMNVEV (reference sequence).

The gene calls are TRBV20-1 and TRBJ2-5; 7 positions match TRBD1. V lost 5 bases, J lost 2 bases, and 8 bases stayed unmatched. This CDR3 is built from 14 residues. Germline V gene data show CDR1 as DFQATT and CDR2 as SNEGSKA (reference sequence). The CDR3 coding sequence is TGCAGTGCTTGGGGACAGCCAACACAAGAGACCCAGTACTTC. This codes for CSAWGQPTQETQYF.